Listed below are T cell receptor beta chains from one sample, sequenced in a study of vaccination and CD4 T cells after COVID-19. Antigen specificity for these receptors is unknown. TCRdb re-called the PCR reads through MiXCR, storing one row per CDR3 protein. The sample contains about 15,000 distinct CDR3 sequences, roughly 50% of which appear only once. The specimen comprised cultured CD4+ T cells from blood, sampled after SARS-CoV-2 vaccination. These TCRs come from a human donor with COVID-19. CDR3s include the opening cysteine and the closing phenylalanine or tryptophan.

j_call v_call cdr3_aa
TRBJ1-3 TRBV2 CASRWLTGNTIYF
TRBJ2-7 TRBV6-2/TRBV6-3 CASGGTDSYEQYF
TRBJ2-7 TRBV29-1 CSVRGQSSYEQYF
TRBJ1-3 TRBV7-8 CASSLGTGKGNTIYF
TRBJ2-2 TRBV2 CASSQRGATTTGEPFF
TRBJ2-5 TRBV20-1 CSAREVAETQYF
TRBJ2-3 TRBV20-1 CSASSVAGTDTQYF
TRBJ2-5 TRBV19 CASSSSGQAQYF
TRBJ2-7 TRBV11-3 CASSKGLVSEQYF
TRBJ2-2 TRBV7-7 CASSLFGGGGTGIFRELFF
TRBJ1-6 TRBV6-2/TRBV6-3 CASRPGTVTDYNSPLHF
TRBJ1-6 TRBV6-5 CASSLGGQDNSPLHF
TRBJ2-3 TRBV7-9 CASSLGRQGRSFDTQYF
TRBJ1-2 TRBV6-1 CASSAATNYGYTF
TRBJ2-7 TRBV7-9 CASSFTGTGSEQYF
TRBJ1-5 TRBV20-1 CSASRTEGVQPQHF
TRBJ1-1 TRBV20-1 CSASMAGLDTEAFF
TRBJ1-2 TRBV10-3 CAISESIVLQGIGGYTF
TRBJ1-2 TRBV20-1 CSAGSVTYGYTF
TRBJ2-7 TRBV19 CASSIEGGYEQYF
TRBJ2-2 TRBV6-4 CASSDRDTGELFF
TRBJ1-2 TRBV2 CASSTSNYGYTF
TRBJ1-1 TRBV25-1 CASNVGGVGGDTEAFF
TRBJ1-5 TRBV20-1 CSARDYGGNQPQHF
TRBJ1-5 TRBV2 CASTPGTGWGSNQPQHF
TRBJ2-5 TRBV7-2 CASSPVGGQETQYF
TRBJ2-6 TRBV2 CASGTGGVGANVLTF
TRBJ2-3 TRBV20-1 CSASLLGAYTDTQYF
TRBJ2-7 TRBV7-6 CASSPTAGYEQYF
TRBJ2-5 TRBV6-1 CASGGLAGKETQYF
TRBJ2-2 TRBV11-3 CASSPHTGELFF
TRBJ2-2 TRBV28 CASSFANTGELFF
TRBJ2-5 TRBV5-4 CASSSHQERGGRETQYF
TRBJ2-3 TRBV15 CVLRRPGGRSLGTDTQYF
TRBJ2-1 TRBV19 CASSIPGVGRNEQFF
TRBJ1-2 TRBV9 CASSGGTGRYGYTF
TRBJ1-1 TRBV19 CASTPGPANTEAFF
TRBJ2-2 TRBV7-7 CAAASGSTGELFF
TRBJ2-2 TRBV24-1 CATSDPGGPPGELFF
TRBJ2-5 TRBV5-4 CASSSPGTAETQYF
TRBJ1-2 TRBV5-1 CASSLSGGTYGYTF
TRBJ1-3 TRBV25-1 CASSEERSGNTIYF
TRBJ1-6 TRBV27 CASSLSRQNNSPLHF
TRBJ2-2 TRBV11-2 CASSPAATGELFF
TRBJ1-1 TRBV7-9 CASSSPGQGEAFF
TRBJ1-2 TRBV28 CASSSTGGRGYTF
TRBJ2-5 TRBV7-2 CASSRSGGAGKTQYF
TRBJ2-7 TRBV19 CASSMTGGAGEQYF
TRBJ1-4 TRBV7-2 CASSLVSRADEKLFF